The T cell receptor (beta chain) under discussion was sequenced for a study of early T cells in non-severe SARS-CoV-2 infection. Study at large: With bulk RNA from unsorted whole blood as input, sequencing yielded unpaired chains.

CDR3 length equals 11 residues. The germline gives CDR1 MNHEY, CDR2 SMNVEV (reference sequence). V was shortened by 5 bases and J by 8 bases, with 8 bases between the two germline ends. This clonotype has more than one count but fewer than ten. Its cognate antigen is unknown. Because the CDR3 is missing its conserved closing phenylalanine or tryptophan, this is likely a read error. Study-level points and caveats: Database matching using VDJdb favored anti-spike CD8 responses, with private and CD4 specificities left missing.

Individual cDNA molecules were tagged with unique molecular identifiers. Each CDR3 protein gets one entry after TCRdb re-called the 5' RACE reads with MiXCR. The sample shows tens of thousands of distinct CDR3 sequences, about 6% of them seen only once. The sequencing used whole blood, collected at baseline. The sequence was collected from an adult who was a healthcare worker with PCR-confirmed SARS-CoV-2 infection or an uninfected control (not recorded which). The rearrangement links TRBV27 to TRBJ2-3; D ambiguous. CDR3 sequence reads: CASSGPLTQYL. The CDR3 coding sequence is TGTGCCAGCAGTGGACCCCTTACGCAGTATTTG.